This TCR beta chain was recorded in a study of cytomegalovirus exposure and HLA in healthy donors. Study as a whole: An early data release held 75 million to 100 million unique TCRs from HLA-typed donors. Study observations and caveats: A later analysis by the authors found several of the most significant clusters apparently linked to common viral pathogens.

Germline V gene sequence: CDR1 ENHRY, CDR2 SYGVKD. The CDR3 loop spans 13 amino acids. Trimming removed 4 bases from V and 4 bases from J; junction bases left unmatched: 2. Primers: 60 Vbeta forward and 13 Jbeta reverse. Authors' processing steps: A follow-up analysis tallied 73 million or so unique TCR beta chains, roughly 9.9 million shared. TCRdb's table, derived via immunoSEQ multiplex PCR, lists solely in-frame clones and lacks some. That table furnishes V, J and clone size, whereas the DNA furnished D and trimming. The table shows roughly 120,000 clones, with over 60% occurring only once. As to this clone: Its antigen is unknown.

Sequences were obtained from PBMCs. This TCR was recovered from a human donor in good health. This chain uses TRBV10-3 with TRBJ2-7; TRBD1 agrees at 9 bases. CDR3 DNA sequence: TGTGCCATCAGTGGGGACAGGGAGTACGAGCAGTACTTC. Residues: CAISGDREYEQYF.